One sample yielded the 19 T cell receptor beta chains listed below, sequenced in a study of OX40 agonist ivuxolimab in advanced cancers. Method: immunoSEQ multiplex PCR; TCRdb's copy keeps in-frame clones and lacks some. In the table there are about 35,000 clones, about four fifths of which are singletons. The material sequenced was CD4+ or CD8+ T cells sorted from blood, taken in a trial of the OX40 agonist ivuxolimab. The origin of the receptors is an adult with an advanced solid tumor such as melanoma, head and neck, liver or kidney cancer.

The V and J genes are TRBV6-1 and TRBJ1-1; D not resolved. The CDR3 runs 16 residues. The V gene's germline CDR1 is MNHNS and CDR2 SASEGT. V was trimmed by 4 bases and J by 5 bases, leaving 20 bases between them. The CDR3: CASSVSVVGRDTEAFF. CDR3 nucleotide sequence: TGTGCCAGCAGTGTATCTGTAGTAGGGAGAGATACTGAAGCTTTCTTT.

The chain couples TRBV5-1 to TRBJ2-2, with D perhaps assigned TRBD1 or TRBD2 (6 bases each). This CDR3 spans 15 amino acids. Per germline, CDR1 SGHRS and CDR2 YFSETQ. V shed 1 base and J shed 3 bases, with 10 bases lying between them. CDR3 loop: CASSLTGADTGELFF. The CDR3 coding sequence is TGCGCCAGCAGCTTGACGGGGGCTGACACCGGGGAGCTGTTTTTT.

This clone occurred once. The chain couples TRBV28 to TRBJ1-5; TRBD1 agrees at 9 bases. The CDR3 loop spans 16 amino acids. V dropped 5 bases and J dropped 6; count of bases not matched to a gene: 11. Germline values: CDR1 MDHEN, CDR2 SYDVKM. DNA for the CDR3: TGTGCCAGCAGTCCCCCCCCGGGACAGGGAGGTCAGCCCCAGCATTTT. Its protein is CASSPPPGQGGQPQHF.

The V and J genes are TRBV13 and TRBJ1-1; tentative D call: TRBD1 (5 bases). V gave up 5 bases and J gave up 1 base, with 11 bases separating them. Germline CDR1 is PRHDT and CDR2 is FYEKMQ (reference sequence). The CDR3 loop spans 14 amino acids. In DNA form, the CDR3 reads TGTGCCAGCAGCAAAGGGACGGAGAACACTGAAGCTTTCTTT. It is translated as CASSKGTENTEAFF.

This clone has only a few counts. The CDR3 loop reads CASSVGHEYEQYF. Here the CDR3 DNA reads TGTGCCAGCAGCGTCGGACATGAATACGAGCAGTACTTC. The chain is built from TRBV9 and TRBJ2-7, with D tentatively TRBD1 (5 bases). The V end was cut by 2 bases, the J end by 4 bases, with 10 bases between. Germline CDR1 reads SGDLS; CDR2 reads YYNGEE. The CDR3 loop spans 13 amino acids.

V is TRBV4-1 and J is TRBJ2-5; D remains ambiguous. CDR3 length equals 15 residues. V was shortened by 0 bases and J by 0 bases, with 8 bases between the two germline ends. From germline, CDR1 is MGHRA and CDR2 YSYEKL. CDR3 DNA: TGCGCCAGCAGCCAAGATTACCGGTACCAAGAGACCCAGTACTTC. Its translation is CASSQDYRYQETQYF.

V is TRBV4-1 and J is TRBJ2-3; D perhaps matches TRBD2 (7 bases). V lost 1 base and J lost 8, with 16 bases in between. The length of the CDR3 is 15 residues. Germline values: CDR1 MGHRA, CDR2 YSYEKL. The CDR3 region has the DNA TGCGCCAGCAGCCAAGTGGTCGGGGGGCCCGGTACGCAGTATTTT. Its translation: CASSQVVGGPGTQYF.

This clone showed up just once. V is TRBV30 and J is TRBJ2-5, with D unresolved. Between the trimmed V and J ends, which lost 3 bases and 4 bases, there was a span of 6 bases. Germline CDR1 GTSNPN, CDR2 SVGIG (reference sequence). The CDR3 runs 11 residues. CDR3 coding DNA: TGTGCCTGGAGATTGTTAGAGACCCAGTACTTC. This translates into CAWRLLETQYF.

The chain recombines TRBV6-6 with TRBJ1-2, with D possibly TRBD1 on 5 matching bases. Germline V gene sequence: CDR1 MNHNY, CDR2 SVGAGI (reference sequence). The ends were cut back, 5 bases at V and 2 bases at J, with 9 bases in the middle. The CDR3 is made up of 13 amino acids. The CDR3 protein is CASSQGSNYGYTF. The CDR3 bases are TGTGCCAGCAGTCAGGGATCGAACTATGGCTACACCTTC.

The genes are TRBV5-6 and TRBJ1-5; 10 positions agree with TRBD1. CDR1 is SGHDT, CDR2 YYEEEE, per germline. The CDR3 consists of 16 residues. Germline trimming cut 3 bases from V and 2 bases from J; bases unmatched to any gene: 5. This chain's CDR3 is CASSSMTGGGNQPQHF. In DNA form, the CDR3 reads TGTGCCAGCAGCTCGATGACAGGGGGCGGCAATCAGCCCCAGCATTTT.

The V and J genes are TRBV6-6 and TRBJ1-3, with TRBD1 matching over 9 bases. Trimming at V came to 4 bases and at J to 5 bases, leaving 9 bases not matched to a gene. The CDR3 is 16 residues long. From germline, CDR1 is MNHNY and CDR2 SVGAGI (reference sequence). DNA for the CDR3: TGTGCCAGCAGTTGGGGGACAGGGTATTTGAGAAACACCATATATTTT. Translated, it gives CASSWGTGYLRNTIYF.

The genes are TRBV7-2 and TRBJ1-5; D gene ambiguous. CDR3 length: 13 residues. The ends were cut back, 3 bases at V and 2 bases at J, with 5 bases in the middle. Germline V lookup: CDR1 SGHTA, CDR2 FQGNSA. Here the CDR3 reads CASSFGGNQPQHF. As DNA, the CDR3 is TGTGCCAGCAGCTTTGGGGGCAATCAGCCCCAGCATTTT. Full variable domain (missing parts from reference TRBV7-2 and TRBJ1-5): GAGVSQSPSNKVTEKGKDVELRCDPISGHTALYWYRQSLGQGLEFLIYFQGNSAPDKSGLPSDRFSAERTGGSVSTLTIQRTQQEDSAVYLCASSFGGNQPQHFGDGTRLSIL.

Only a few counts were recorded for this clone. The chain joins TRBV21-1 to TRBJ1-6. TRBV21-1 is a pseudogene segment. The CDR3 spans 14 residues. This CDR3 is CASSKQGDNSPLHF. As DNA, the CDR3 is TGTGCCAGCAGCAAACAGGGAGATAATTCACCCCTCCACTTT.

This clone was seen only once. The chain links TRBV11-2 to TRBJ2-5; TRBD2 is a possible D gene (6 bases). CDR1 SGHAT and CDR2 FQNNGV come from the germline V gene. This CDR3 has 11 amino acids. Between the trimmed V and J ends, which lost 5 bases and 5 bases, there was a span of 6 bases. The DNA for the CDR3 is TGTGCCAGCAGCAGCGGGGAGACCCAGTACTTC. It encodes CASSSGETQYF.

This rearrangement joins TRBV18 to TRBJ1-1; D is undetermined. The V gene lost 4 bases and the J gene lost 3 bases, with 9 bases spanning the gap. CDR3 length: 13 residues. The germline CDR1 and CDR2 sequences are KGHSH and LQKENI. The CDR3 DNA reads as TGTGCCAGCTCACGCTCAATGGACACTGAAGCTTTCTTT. Residues: CASSRSMDTEAFF. Drawing the rest from reference TRBV18 and TRBJ1-1, the complete variable domain is NAGVMQNPRHLVRRRGQEARLRCSPMKGHSHVYWYRQLPEEGLKFMVYLQKENIIDESGMPKERFSAEFPKEGPSILRIQQVVRGDSAAYFCASSRSMDTEAFFGQGTRLTVV.

The chain joins TRBV4-2 to TRBJ2-7; D might be TRBD1 (5 bases). In germline, CDR1 is LGHNA, CDR2 YNFKEQ. The CDR3 runs to 13 residues. Deletions cut 5 bases from V and 2 bases from J, with 10 bases between. The chain's CDR3 is CASSLQGTYEQYF. The CDR3 DNA reads TGTGCCAGCAGCTTGCAGGGAACCTACGAGCAGTACTTC.

The V gene is TRBV19, the J gene TRBJ2-5, with 9 bases that match TRBD2. Germline CDR1 reads LNHDA; CDR2 reads SQIVND (reference sequence). The CDR3 extends over 16 amino acids. The V gene end was trimmed by 7 bases and the J gene end by 1 base; junction bases not matched to a gene: 10. CDR3 DNA sequence: TGTGCCAGTACTGCTAGCGGGGCCAGGCGCCAAGAGACCCAGTACTTC. This gives the protein CASTASGARRQETQYF.

V gene TRBV18 combines with J gene TRBJ1-1; the D is unclear. Trimming cost V 6 bases and J 4 bases, with 12 bases left between them. This CDR3 has 13 amino acids. Germline V lookup: CDR1 KGHSH, CDR2 LQKENI. The DNA for the CDR3 is TGTGCCAGCTCGCCGACATTGGGCACTGAAGCTTTCTTT. Translating gives CASSPTLGTEAFF.

J is TRBJ2-3 and V is TRBV7-8; D unresolved. The CDR3 is 16 amino acids. V lost 4 bases, J lost 3 bases, and 17 bases lay in between. Per the germline V gene, CDR1 is SGHVS and CDR2 is FQNEAQ. The CDR3 region has the DNA TGTGCCAGCAGCTCGACAAACCAAATCGGGACAGATACGCAGTATTTT. Its protein is CASSSTNQIGTDTQYF. The whole variable domain, filled in from reference TRBV7-8 and TRBJ2-3, reads GAGVSQSPRYKVAKRGQDVALRCDPISGHVSLFWYQQALGQGPEFLTYFQNEAQLDKSGLPSDRFFAERPEGSVSTLKIQRTQQEDSAVYLCASSSTNQIGTDTQYFGPGTRLTVL.